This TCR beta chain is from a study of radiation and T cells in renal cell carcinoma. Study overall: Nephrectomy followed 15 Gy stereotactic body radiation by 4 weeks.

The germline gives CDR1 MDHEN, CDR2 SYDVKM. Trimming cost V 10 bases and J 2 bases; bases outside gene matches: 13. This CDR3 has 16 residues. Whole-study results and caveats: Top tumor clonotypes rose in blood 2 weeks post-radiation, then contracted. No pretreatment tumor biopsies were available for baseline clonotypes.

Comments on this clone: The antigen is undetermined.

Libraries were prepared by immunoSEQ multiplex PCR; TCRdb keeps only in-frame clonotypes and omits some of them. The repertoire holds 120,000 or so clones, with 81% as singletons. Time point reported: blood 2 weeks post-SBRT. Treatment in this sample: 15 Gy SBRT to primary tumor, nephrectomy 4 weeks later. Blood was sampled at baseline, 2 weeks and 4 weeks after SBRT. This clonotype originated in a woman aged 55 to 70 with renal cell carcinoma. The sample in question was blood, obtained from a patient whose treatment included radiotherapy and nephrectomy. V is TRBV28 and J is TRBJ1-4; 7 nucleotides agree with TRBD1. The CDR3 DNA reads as TGTGCCACTATAGGCGACAGGGCCGACACTAATGAAAAACTGTTTTTT. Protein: CATIGDRADTNEKLFF.